Below, 27 T cell receptor beta chains from the same sample are listed, as sequenced in a study of T cell responses to AZD1222 COVID-19 vaccine. Libraries were prepared by immunoSEQ multiplex PCR; TCRdb keeps only in-frame clonotypes and omits some of them. Among about 140,000 clones listed, about 92% were seen once. The sequencing used peripheral blood, collected after recovery from COVID-19. These receptor sequences come from an adult who had recovered from COVID-19.

The chain is built from TRBV7-9 and TRBJ2-7, with D possibly called TRBD1 or TRBD2 (5 bases each). This CDR3 has 15 amino acids. CDR1 and CDR2 from the germline V gene are SEHNR and FQNEAQ (reference sequence). V shed 1 base and J shed 5 bases, with 15 bases lying between them. For the CDR3, the DNA is TGTGCCAGCAGCTTAGTGGCAGGGCCGACTAACGAGCAGTACTTC. Its protein is CASSLVAGPTNEQYF. Combining the CDR3 with reference TRBV7-9 and TRBJ2-7 gives the whole variable domain DTGVSQNPRHKITKRGQNVTFRCDPISEHNRLYWYRQTLGQGPEFLTYFQNEAQLEKSRLLSDRFSAERPKGSFSTLEIQRTEQGDSAMYLCASSLVAGPTNEQYFGPGTRLTVT.

This chain joins TRBV3-1 (or the pseudogene TRBV3-2) and TRBJ2-5; no reliable D call. Looked up from germline, CDR1 is LGHDT and CDR2 is YNNKEL (reference sequence). Trimming took 1 base from V and 5 from J, leaving 14 bases between them. The CDR3 spans 15 residues. In DNA form, the CDR3 reads TGTGCCAGCAGCCAAGTTCGGCCCCTTGGGGAGACCCAGTACTTC. Encoded protein: CASSQVRPLGETQYF.

The V gene is TRBV2, the J gene TRBJ2-6; D ambiguous. The germline CDR1 and CDR2 sequences are SNHLY and FYNNEI. There are 14 residues in the CDR3. V lost 4 bases and J 4 bases, leaving 8 bases between the germline ends. The CDR3 is CASSVISGANVLTF. The DNA for the CDR3 is TGTGCCAGCAGTGTTATTTCCGGGGCCAACGTCCTGACTTTC.

Concerning this clone itself: The germline gene is not matched at one end of the junction; a read error may be the cause. The genes are TRBV3-1 (or the pseudogene TRBV3-2) and TRBJ2-7; 8 bases are a match to TRBD2. This CDR3 spans 14 amino acids. CDR1 and CDR2 from the germline V gene are LGHDT and YNNKEL (reference sequence). The CDR3 DNA is TGTGCCAGCAGTCAAGCGGGAGCTACCTACGAGCAGTACTTC. Protein product: CASSQAGATYEQYF.

The chain has TRBV5-1 and TRBJ2-5; D unclear. Germline assignment: CDR1 SGHRS and CDR2 YFSETQ. Trimming removed 5 bases from V and 2 bases from J, with 7 bases in between. The length of the CDR3 is 12 residues. The CDR3 DNA follows: TGCGCCAGCAGGGTTGGACAAGAGACCCAGTACTTC. The encoded protein is CASRVGQETQYF.

This clone was counted once. This chain uses TRBV19 with TRBJ2-1, with 9 bases fitting TRBD1. Looked up from germline, CDR1 is LNHDA and CDR2 is SQIVND (reference sequence). This CDR3 has 17 residues. Trimming took 3 bases from V and 6 from J; bases not matched to a gene: 12. The CDR3 DNA is TGTGCCAGTAGTATTGGGGGGACAGGGTATCGGATCAATGAGCAGTTCTTC. Protein: CASSIGGTGYRINEQFF.

This clone was recorded only once. The chain links TRBV27 to TRBJ2-1, with a possible D match to TRBD2 (6 bases). Trimming took 5 bases from V and 0 from J, leaving 14 bases between them. Germline-derived CDR1 and CDR2 are MNHEY and SMNVEV (reference sequence). CDR3 size: 16 residues. The CDR3 is CASSGGIYSSYNEQFF. CDR3 bases: TGTGCCAGCAGTGGGGGGATATACTCCTCCTACAATGAGCAGTTCTTC.

This clone was seen just once. V usage is TRBV11-3 and J usage is TRBJ1-4; the D gene is possibly TRBD1 (5 bases). Germline CDR1 is SGHNT and CDR2 is YENEEA. This CDR3 has 14 amino acids. V was cut by 1 base and J by 5 bases, with 8 bases left in between. CDR3 in DNA: TGTGCCAGCAGCTTAGTGACAGCGAATGAAAAACTGTTTTTT. Residues: CASSLVTANEKLFF.

This chain uses TRBV19 with TRBJ2-1; D unclear. Looked up from germline, CDR1 is LNHDA and CDR2 is SQIVND (reference sequence). Trimming cost V 1 base and J 7 bases, with 8 bases left between them. CDR3 length: 13 residues. The CDR3 sequence: CASSIAARNEQFF. CDR3 coding DNA: TGTGCCAGTAGTATAGCGGCTAGGAATGAGCAGTTCTTC.

This sequence joins TRBV30 and TRBJ1-1; D is unclear. Trimming removed 2 bases at V and 5 bases at J, with 9 bases between. Germline CDR1 and CDR2: GTSNPN and SVGIG (reference sequence). The CDR3 contains 12 residues. CDR3 residues: CAWSNLGTEAFF. The CDR3 DNA reads TGTGCCTGGAGTAATTTAGGGACTGAAGCTTTCTTT. The full variable domain, its missing parts supplied by reference TRBV30 and TRBJ1-1, is SQTIHQWPATLVQPVGSPLSLECTVEGTSNPNLYWYRQAAGRGLQLLFYSVGIGQISSEVPQNLSASRPQDRQFILSSKKLLLSDSGFYLCAWSNLGTEAFFGQGTRLTVV.

The V gene is TRBV5-4, the J gene TRBJ2-7; 7 nucleotides agree with TRBD1. The V gene end was trimmed by 3 bases and the J gene end by 6 bases; junction bases not matched to a gene: 6. Germline V gives CDR1 SGHNT, CDR2 YYREEE (reference sequence). The CDR3 is 13 amino acids. CDR3 DNA sequence: TGTGCCAGCAGCTACAGGGGAGCGGCCGAGCAGTACTTC. Translation: CASSYRGAAEQYF. The full variable domain, completed using reference TRBV5-4 and TRBJ2-7, is ETGVTQSPTHLIKTRGQQVTLRCSSQSGHNTVSWYQQALGQGPQFIFQYYREEENGRGNFPPRFSGLQFPNYSSELNVNALELDDSALYLCASSYRGAAEQYFGPGTRLTVT.

The J gene is TRBJ1-2, the V gene TRBV6-5; perhaps TRBD1 as D (5 bases). Trimming shortened V by 8 bases and J by 7 bases, and 14 bases separated the two germline ends. Germline V gene lookup returns CDR1 MNHEY and CDR2 SVGAGI. This CDR3 has 12 amino acids. Written as DNA, the CDR3 is TGTGCCAGCGTCGGACAACCTAGTGGCTACACCTTC. Amino acid sequence: CASVGQPSGYTF.

The V call is TRBV25-1, the J call TRBJ1-1; no reliable D call. There are 12 residues in the CDR3. Germline V CDR1 and CDR2: MGHDK, SYGVNS. V was shortened by 3 bases and J by 4 bases, with 6 bases between the two germline ends. CDR3 coding DNA: TGTGCCAGCAGTGACGGCAGCACTGAAGCTTTCTTT. Encoded protein: CASSDGSTEAFF. Based on the CDR3 plus reference TRBV25-1 and TRBJ1-1, the full variable domain is EADIYQTPRYLVIGTGKKITLECSQTMGHDKMYWYQQDPGMELHLIHYSYGVNSTEKGDLSSESTVSRIRTEHFPLTLESARPSHTSQYLCASSDGSTEAFFGQGTRLTVV.

The rearrangement links TRBV6-5 to TRBJ2-7, with a tentative D call TRBD2 (5 bases). CDR3 length equals 13 residues. Germline assignment: CDR1 MNHEY and CDR2 SVGAGI. The V end lost 4 bases, the J end lost 4 bases, and 11 bases lay between the germline ends. The DNA for the CDR3 is TGTGCCAGCAGTTCTCTGGGAGTGTACGAGCAGTACTTC. This codes for CASSSLGVYEQYF.

The chain couples TRBV6-5 to TRBJ1-1; D gene unclear. Trimming left V 8 bases short and J 4 bases short, with 17 bases between. The CDR3 sequence is 14 residues long. Looked up from germline, CDR1 is MNHEY and CDR2 is SVGAGI. The CDR3 nucleotides are TGTGCCAGCCCTCAGGATCCGGGTAGCACTGAAGCTTTCTTT. It translates to CASPQDPGSTEAFF.

This clone was detected once. The gene calls are TRBV30 and TRBJ1-5, with TRBD1 matching 7 bases. The CDR3 is 14 residues long. The germline gives CDR1 GTSNPN, CDR2 SVGIG (reference sequence). V dropped 2 bases and J dropped 5; count of bases not matched to a gene: 6. The CDR3 loop is CAWSPGTVYQPQHF. The CDR3 DNA reads TGTGCCTGGAGTCCCGGGACAGTGTATCAGCCCCAGCATTTT.

This chain joins TRBV7-3 and TRBJ2-3; 11 bases are shared with TRBD2. The trim removed 5 bases at V and 2 bases at J, leaving 9 bases unmatched. This CDR3 is 17 amino acids long. Germline V gives CDR1 SGHTA, CDR2 FQGTGA. The CDR3 region is CASSPRLAGTSTDTQYF. CDR3 coding DNA: TGTGCCAGCAGCCCAAGACTAGCGGGAACCTCCACAGATACGCAGTATTTT.

This sequence joins TRBV12-3 or TRBV12-4 and TRBJ1-1, with D possibly TRBD1 on 5 matching bases. The CDR3 length is 13 residues. Trimming left V 2 bases short and J 4 bases short, with 8 bases between. CDR3 nucleotides: TGTGCCAGCAGTTTATCGGGGGGCACTGAAGCTTTCTTT. Translated, it gives CASSLSGGTEAFF.

The rearrangement links TRBV5-6 to TRBJ2-7; D not certain. CDR1 is SGHDT and CDR2 is YYEEEE in the germline V gene. Trimming took 2 bases from V and 0 from J, leaving 6 bases between them. The CDR3 consists of 13 residues. The chain's CDR3 is CASSLLTSYEQYF. In DNA form, the CDR3 reads TGTGCCAGCAGCTTACTGACCTCCTACGAGCAGTACTTC.

The chain has TRBV28 and TRBJ2-5; TRBD2 matches at 12 bases. J lost 12 bases, V lost 5 bases, and 7 bases had no gene match. CDR3 size: 13 residues. Germline V gene data show CDR1 as MDHEN and CDR2 as SYDVKM. The CDR3 DNA reads as TGTGCCAGCAGTCTCGGGACTAGCGGGCGGAAGTACTTC. Its translation: CASSLGTSGRKYF.

The gene calls are TRBV28 and TRBJ1-2; no firm D call. CDR1 is MDHEN, CDR2 SYDVKM, per germline. This CDR3 contains 11 residues. V lost 7 bases, J lost 8 bases, and 11 bases lay in between. CDR3 in amino acids: CASISLRGYTF. CDR3 coding DNA: TGTGCCAGCATCTCCCTCAGAGGCTACACCTTC.

The CDR3 region is CASSLETSSYNEQFF. For the CDR3, the DNA is TGCGCCAGCAGCTTGGAGACTAGCTCCTACAATGAGCAGTTCTTC. J is TRBJ2-1 and V is TRBV5-1, with a possible D match to TRBD2 (6 bases). Germline CDR1 SGHRS, CDR2 YFSETQ. V was trimmed by 0 bases and J by 0 bases, leaving 7 bases between them. The CDR3 spans 15 residues.

V is TRBV5-1 and J is TRBJ2-1, with 7 nucleotides matching TRBD2. From germline, CDR1 is SGHRS and CDR2 YFSETQ. Losses at the gene ends were 1 base for V and 1 base for J; bases not matched to a gene: 2. The CDR3 runs 15 residues. The CDR3 sequence: CASSLTSESYNEQFF. In nucleotides, the CDR3 is TGCGCCAGCAGCTTGACTAGCGAATCCTACAATGAGCAGTTCTTC.

The chain carries TRBV10-3 and TRBJ2-5, with 9 bases matching TRBD1. This CDR3 has 15 amino acids. Germline V gives CDR1 ENHRY, CDR2 SYGVKD. The J segment lost 4 bases and the V segment lost 6 bases, leaving 9 bases of the junction unmatched. CDR3 coding DNA: TGTGCCATCAGACCGGGACAGGGAGTTGGAGAGACCCAGTACTTC. Protein sequence: CAIRPGQGVGETQYF.

This chain joins TRBV18 and TRBJ2-3, with D hard to call. Per germline, CDR1 KGHSH and CDR2 LQKENI. The CDR3 length is 11 residues. The V gene lost 3 bases and the J gene lost 7 bases, with 5 bases spanning the gap. The CDR3 reads CASSPDHTQYF. The CDR3 DNA follows: TGTGCCAGCTCACCGGATCATACGCAGTATTTT.

This chain connects TRBV11-3 to TRBJ2-1, with 7 positions matching TRBD1. Germline lookup yields CDR1 SGHNT and CDR2 YENEEA. The CDR3 is 15 residues long. V was pared by 3 bases and J by 7 bases, with 9 bases of the junction left unmatched. CDR3 DNA sequence: TGTGCCAGCAGCTTTAACGGACAGGCTCTAAATGAGCAGTTCTTC. This translates into CASSFNGQALNEQFF.

The V call is TRBV30, the J call TRBJ2-7, with D possibly being TRBD1 or TRBD2 (5 bases each). The CDR3 consists of 17 residues. Trimming pared 2 bases from V and 2 bases from J, leaving 22 bases between. The germline gives CDR1 GTSNPN, CDR2 SVGIG (reference sequence). CDR3 sequence (DNA): TGTGCCTGGAGTTTCGCTGTCAGGGCGGGCCGACCCTACGAGCAGTACTTC. Translated: CAWSFAVRAGRPYEQYF.